What follows are 27 T cell receptor beta chains derived from one specimen sequenced in a study of monozygotic twins with inflammatory bowel disease. TCRdb re-called the 5' RACE reads, yielding one record per CDR3 amino acid sequence without DNA. This sample's clone table lists fewer than 350,000 distinct CDR3 sequences. The sequenced sample consisted of blood. Every receptor here comes from a human donor with ulcerative colitis or Crohn's disease, or a healthy co-twin of an affected twin (not recorded which).

V and J are TRBV11-2 and TRBJ1-1; the D call from TCRdb, TRBD1, cannot be confirmed without DNA. Germline V gives CDR1 SGHAT, CDR2 FQNNGV. This CDR3 region has 17 residues. The CDR3 sequence: CASSLDRQGAGFTEAFF.

The chain couples TRBV5-1 to TRBJ1-1; absent DNA, TCRdb's TRBD1 call cannot be checked. In germline, CDR1 is SGHRS, CDR2 YFSETQ. The CDR3 contains 14 residues. This CDR3 reads CASRSPPGNTEAFF.

The J gene is TRBJ2-7, the V gene TRBV3-1; TCRdb calls TRBD2, which cannot be checked without DNA. The CDR3 runs to 15 residues. CDR1 is LGHDT and CDR2 is YNNKEL in the germline V gene (reference sequence). The CDR3 region is CASSQRLAGIYEQYF.

This chain uses TRBV27 with TRBJ1-1; TCRdb's D call of TRBD1 is untestable without DNA. This CDR3 has 13 residues. The germline CDR1 and CDR2 sequences are MNHEY and SMNVEV (reference sequence). The CDR3 here is CASSQGLHTEAFF.

The rearrangement uses TRBV10-1 and TRBJ2-2; the TCRdb D gene call, TRBD1, has no DNA to confirm it. Germline assignment: CDR1 WNHNN and CDR2 SYGVQD (reference sequence). This CDR3 spans 17 amino acids. The CDR3 is CASSEGRTPWRAGELFF.

This rearrangement joins TRBV20-1 to TRBJ2-7; TCRdb's D call, TRBD1, is unchecked because there is no DNA. From germline, CDR1 is DFQATT and CDR2 SNEGSKA (reference sequence). This CDR3 has 12 amino acids. The CDR3 loop reads CSATRDKYEQYF.

The rearrangement joins TRBV7-9 to TRBJ2-5. Germline V gene sequence: CDR1 SEHNR, CDR2 FQNEAQ (reference sequence). The CDR3 runs 16 residues. CDR3 sequence: CASSLRHGKAQETQYF.

The CDR3 protein is CSARLVNDAGKYF. The rearrangement uses TRBV20-1 and TRBJ2-7; TCRdb designates TRBD2, a call that cannot be tested without DNA. The germline V gene has CDR1 DFQATT and CDR2 SNEGSKA (reference sequence). This CDR3 is built from 13 residues.

The rearrangement uses TRBV5-1 and TRBJ1-1; TCRdb reports TRBD1, a call that lacks DNA to check it against. The germline gives CDR1 SGHRS, CDR2 YFSETQ. The CDR3 is made up of 14 amino acids. CDR3 protein: CASSFHRANTEAFF.

The V gene is TRBV28, the J gene TRBJ2-2; TCRdb proposes TRBD1, but this gene call is untestable without DNA. The CDR3 contains 14 residues. CDR1 and CDR2 from the germline V gene are MDHEN and SYDVKM. The CDR3 sequence: CASIRGGSTGELFF.

The J gene is TRBJ2-3, the V gene TRBV5-4. Germline V gene sequence: CDR1 SGHNT, CDR2 YYREEE (reference sequence). The CDR3 is 14 amino acids. The CDR3: CASSLNGVTDTQYF.

This sequence joins TRBV12-3 or TRBV12-4 and TRBJ2-5. CDR3 length: 11 amino acids. The CDR3 region is CASSSAETQYF.

The V gene is TRBV5-4, the J gene TRBJ2-6; with no DNA, the TCRdb D assignment of TRBD1 cannot be verified. There are 17 residues in the CDR3. Germline V lookup: CDR1 SGHNT, CDR2 YYREEE (reference sequence). CDR3 sequence reads: CASSSPGATPGANVLTF.

The genes are TRBV3-1 and TRBJ1-4. The CDR3 is made up of 13 amino acids. Germline V gives CDR1 LGHDT, CDR2 YNNKEL (reference sequence). CDR3: CASSQVSGEKLFF.

The V call is TRBV2, the J call TRBJ2-2; there is no DNA to check the TCRdb D call of TRBD1. The CDR3 is made up of 15 amino acids. Germline V gives CDR1 SNHLY, CDR2 FYNNEI. CDR3 sequence: CASSLDRANTGELFF.

This sequence joins TRBV12-3 or TRBV12-4 and TRBJ1-1; TCRdb's D call, TRBD1, is unchecked because there is no DNA. This CDR3 has 14 amino acids. CDR3: CASAPTGGNTEAFF.

CDR3: CASSLDRAAYEQYF. The chain links TRBV7-9 to TRBJ2-7. CDR3 length equals 14 residues. Germline assignment: CDR1 SEHNR and CDR2 FQNEAQ (reference sequence). The variable domain in full, completed from reference TRBV7-9 and TRBJ2-7, reads DTGVSQNPRHKITKRGQNVTFRCDPISEHNRLYWYRQTLGQGPEFLTYFQNEAQLEKSRLLSDRFSAERPKGSFSTLEIQRTEQGDSAMYLCASSLDRAAYEQYFGPGTRLTVT.

The chain links TRBV5-4 to TRBJ1-2; TCRdb's D gene call, TRBD1, goes unchecked for lack of DNA. This CDR3 spans 17 amino acids. The germline V gene encodes CDR1 SGHNT and CDR2 YYREEE (reference sequence). The CDR3: CASSNTPRRQGERGYTF.

V gene TRBV15 combines with J gene TRBJ2-3; absent DNA, TCRdb's TRBD1 call cannot be checked. CDR1 LNHNV and CDR2 YYDKDF come from the germline V gene (reference sequence). The CDR3 contains 16 residues. CDR3 sequence: CATSSDRGPAAGTQYF.

Here the CDR3 reads CASSRTASFEQYF. The J gene is TRBJ2-7, the V gene TRBV7-6; TCRdb proposes TRBD1, but this gene call is untestable without DNA. Germline V gene data show CDR1 as SGHVS and CDR2 as FNYEAQ. This CDR3 comprises 13 residues.

V and J are TRBV12-3 or TRBV12-4 and TRBJ2-7. CDR3 length: 11 residues. This CDR3 is CASSLLSEQYF.

This rearrangement joins TRBV18 to TRBJ1-4. The CDR3 length is 13 residues. Germline CDR1 KGHSH, CDR2 LQKENI. The CDR3: CASSPTTLEKLFF.

The chain is built from TRBV10-1 and TRBJ2-4; TCRdb's assignment of TRBD2 cannot be checked, as there is no DNA. The CDR3 consists of 13 residues. In germline, CDR1 is WNHNN, CDR2 SYGVQD (reference sequence). CDR3 loop: CASSESTAGREYF.

The chain carries TRBV28 and TRBJ2-2; absent DNA, TCRdb's TRBD1 call cannot be checked. This CDR3 region has 15 residues. Germline V CDR1 and CDR2: MDHEN, SYDVKM. This CDR3 reads CASSRHGDGTGELFF.

V gene TRBV2 combines with J gene TRBJ2-4. This CDR3 region has 16 residues. The germline CDR1 and CDR2 sequences are SNHLY and FYNNEI. The CDR3 loop reads CASTFPDGRAKNIQYF.

The rearrangement uses TRBV6-5 and TRBJ2-4; absent DNA, TCRdb's TRBD1 call cannot be checked. Germline V gives CDR1 MNHEY, CDR2 SVGAGI. The CDR3 length is 17 residues. CDR3 sequence: CASSYSGPTGAKNIQYF.

The J gene is TRBJ1-1, the V gene TRBV18. Germline CDR1 and CDR2: KGHSH and LQKENI. The CDR3 spans 17 residues. The CDR3 spells CGSSPRSDGYLNTEAFF.